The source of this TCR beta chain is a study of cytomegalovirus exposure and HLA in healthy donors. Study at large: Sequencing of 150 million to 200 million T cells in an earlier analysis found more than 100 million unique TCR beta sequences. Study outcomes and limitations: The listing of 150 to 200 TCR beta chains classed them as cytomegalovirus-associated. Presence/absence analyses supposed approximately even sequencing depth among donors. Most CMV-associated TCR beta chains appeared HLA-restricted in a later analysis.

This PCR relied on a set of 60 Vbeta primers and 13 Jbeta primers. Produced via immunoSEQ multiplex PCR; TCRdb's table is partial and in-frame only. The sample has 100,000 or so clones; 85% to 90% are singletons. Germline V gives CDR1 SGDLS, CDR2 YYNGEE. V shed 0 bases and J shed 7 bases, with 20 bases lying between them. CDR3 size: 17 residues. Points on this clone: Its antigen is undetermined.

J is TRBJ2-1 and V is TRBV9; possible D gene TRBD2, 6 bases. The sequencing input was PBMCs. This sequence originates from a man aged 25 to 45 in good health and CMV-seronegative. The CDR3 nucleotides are TGTGCCAGCAGCGTAGATGATGGAACGGGAGCGCGAAATGAGCAGTTCTTC. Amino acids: CASSVDDGTGARNEQFF.